A selection of T cell receptor beta chains follows, all from one sample in a study of blood T cells in healthy people across ages. TCRdb reprocessed the 5' RACE reads via MiXCR and lists one record per CDR3 protein. The sample has hundreds of thousands of distinct CDR3 sequences, 58% seen once; the top ten hold 30% to 40%. The sequencing input was blood. The receptors originated from a man aged 60 to 75 in good health. The CDR3 runs from the conserved cysteine through the conserved F or W.

CDR3 length | V gene | CDR3 protein
14 | TRBV3-1 | CASSLGQLARGYTF
17 | TRBV5-1 | CASSLAGTVSGANVLTF
16 | TRBV7-2 | CASSLRPGQGANEQYF
14 | TRBV7-2 | CASSVMGAGDTQYF
16 | TRBV18 | CASLPSSQAPQETQYF
13 | TRBV29-1 | CSWSASGNNEQFF
15 | TRBV7-2 | CASSFGGTGHETQYF
13 | TRBV12-3/TRBV12-4 | CASSHGTGSEQYF
14 | TRBV5-1 | CASSLRQGAGEQYF
15 | TRBV28 | CASRSPQGLHYGYTF
13 | TRBV12-3/TRBV12-4 | CASVEGAYNEQFF
14 | TRBV5-8 | CASSHGQLQETQYF
15 | TRBV4-1 | CASSPGEGQVDTQYF
17 | TRBV7-9 | CASSLELLGTGPYEQNF
17 | TRBV27 | CASSPQPGQGNALEQYF
16 | TRBV20-1 | CSAPSLAPRSSDTQYF
13 | TRBV29-1 | CSLRASGDNEQFF
14 | TRBV6-1 | CASSEEGTGARLFF
16 | TRBV5-1 | CASSRAGQGAGDTQYF
16 | TRBV27 | CASSLSPAGNRETQYF
14 | TRBV20-1 | CSATGLRGNQPQHF
15 | TRBV7-2 | CASSRGGTANNEQFF
16 | TRBV12-3/TRBV12-4 | CASSLALGSIQETQYF
12 | TRBV5-1 | CASNGQADTQYF
15 | TRBV3-1 | CASSQGTGVTGELFF
12 | TRBV2 | CASRISNEKLFF
16 | TRBV10-3 | CAISESGISGANVLTF
14 | TRBV3-1 | CASSSGGVGETQYF
14 | TRBV5-1 | CASSLQVGNNEQFF
16 | TRBV6-1 | CAGSEALRGANYGYTF
14 | TRBV10-3 | CAIRKAGSHQPQHF
15 | TRBV4-1 | CASSQGGGANEKLFF
13 | TRBV6-5 | CASRFRDGHGYTF
13 | TRBV3-1 | CASSQGSRYEQFF
11 | TRBV7-9 | CASSQTQGYTF
11 | TRBV28 | CASTHRLYYTF
15 | TRBV20-1 | CSARNPSGGRSEQFF